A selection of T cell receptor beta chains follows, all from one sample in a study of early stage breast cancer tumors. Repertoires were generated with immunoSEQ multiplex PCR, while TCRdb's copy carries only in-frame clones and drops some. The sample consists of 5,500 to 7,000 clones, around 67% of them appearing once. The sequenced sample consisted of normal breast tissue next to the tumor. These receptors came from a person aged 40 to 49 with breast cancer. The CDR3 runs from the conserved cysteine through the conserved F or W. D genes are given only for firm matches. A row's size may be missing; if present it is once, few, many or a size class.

CDR3 protein: CASRRPGGDRGSEKLFF; CDR3 DNA: TGTGCCAGTAGGAGGCCAGGGGGCGACCGCGGTTCAGAAAAACTGTTTTTT; D gene: TRBD1; J gene: TRBJ1-4; clone size: NA; V gene: TRBV19
CDR3 protein: CAWRGGPGELFF; CDR3 DNA: TGTGCCTGGAGAGGTGGGCCCGGGGAGCTGTTTTTT; D gene: NA; J gene: TRBJ2-2; clone size: NA; V gene: TRBV30
CDR3 protein: CASSGTGANTEAFF; CDR3 DNA: TGTGCCAGCAGCGGGACAGGGGCGAACACTGAAGCTTTCTTT; D gene: TRBD1; J gene: TRBJ1-1; clone size: NA; V gene: TRBV6-1
CDR3 protein: CASSSGSSYNEQFF; CDR3 DNA: TGTGCCAGTAGTAGCGGGAGCTCCTACAATGAGCAGTTCTTC; D gene: TRBD2; J gene: TRBJ2-1; clone size: once; V gene: TRBV4-2
CDR3 protein: CASSIAVGTEAFF; CDR3 DNA: TGTGCCAGTAGTATAGCGGTCGGCACTGAAGCTTTCTTT; D gene: NA; J gene: TRBJ1-1; clone size: NA; V gene: TRBV19
CDR3 protein: CASSSGLAGGRVDFEQYF; CDR3 DNA: TGTGCCAGCAGCTCGGGACTAGCGGGAGGGCGAGTTGATTTCGAGCAGTACTTC; D gene: TRBD2; J gene: TRBJ2-7; clone size: NA; V gene: TRBV11-2
CDR3 protein: CSVEDGTSGGGWDEQFF; CDR3 DNA: TGCAGCGTTGAGGACGGGACTAGCGGGGGGGGCTGGGATGAGCAGTTCTTC; D gene: TRBD2; J gene: TRBJ2-1; clone size: NA; V gene: TRBV29-1
CDR3 protein: CASSRGGNGGYTF; CDR3 DNA: TGTGCCAGTAGTAGAGGGGGGAATGGCGGCTACACCTTC; D gene: NA; J gene: TRBJ1-2; clone size: few; V gene: TRBV19
CDR3 protein: CASSPDGDSTDTQYF; CDR3 DNA: TGTGCCAGCAGCCCGGACGGAGATAGCACAGATACGCAGTATTTT; D gene: NA; J gene: TRBJ2-3; clone size: once; V gene: TRBV4-2
CDR3 protein: CASSARTGGLANTEAFF; CDR3 DNA: TGTGCCAGCAGCGCCCGGACAGGGGGTCTGGCGAACACTGAAGCTTTCTTT; D gene: TRBD1; J gene: TRBJ1-1; clone size: NA; V gene: TRBV9
CDR3 protein: CASSLIRLAVTDTQYF; CDR3 DNA: TGTGCCAGCAGCTTAATCCGACTAGCGGTAACAGATACGCAGTATTTT; D gene: TRBD2; J gene: TRBJ2-3; clone size: NA; V gene: TRBV7-8
CDR3 protein: CASSLALLGNEQFF; CDR3 DNA: TGTGCCAGCAGCTTAGCACTCCTTGGCAATGAGCAGTTCTTC; D gene: NA; J gene: TRBJ2-1; clone size: NA; V gene: TRBV7-2
CDR3 protein: CAISESGTRLPYGYTF; CDR3 DNA: TGTGCCATCAGTGAGTCAGGGACCAGACTACCCTATGGCTACACCTTC; D gene: NA; J gene: TRBJ1-2; clone size: once; V gene: TRBV10-3
CDR3 protein: CASSFGTGNTEAFF; CDR3 DNA: TGTGCCAGCAGTTTCGGGACGGGGAACACTGAAGCTTTCTTT; D gene: NA; J gene: TRBJ1-1; clone size: NA; V gene: TRBV6-5
CDR3 protein: CATSRYRAGGSYEQYF; CDR3 DNA: TGTGCCACCAGCAGGTACCGGGCAGGGGGCTCCTACGAGCAGTACTTC; D gene: TRBD1; J gene: TRBJ2-7; clone size: NA; V gene: TRBV15
CDR3 protein: CASSPEGTSHNEQFF; CDR3 DNA: TGTGCCAGCAGCCCTGAGGGGACTAGTCACAATGAGCAGTTCTTC; D gene: TRBD2; J gene: TRBJ2-1; clone size: few; V gene: TRBV7-2
CDR3 protein: CASRDQGARTEAFF; CDR3 DNA: TGTGCCAGTAGAGATCAGGGGGCGCGCACTGAAGCTTTCTTT; D gene: TRBD1; J gene: TRBJ1-1; clone size: NA; V gene: TRBV19
CDR3 protein: CATWDRGRPYGYTF; CDR3 DNA: TGTGCCACCTGGGACAGGGGGCGCCCCTATGGCTACACCTTC; D gene: TRBD1; J gene: TRBJ1-2; clone size: NA; V gene: TRBV19
CDR3 protein: CASYLQGLTGELFF; CDR3 DNA: TGTGCCAGCTACCTACAGGGGCTCACCGGGGAGCTGTTTTTT; D gene: TRBD1; J gene: TRBJ2-2; clone size: NA; V gene: TRBV6-6
CDR3 protein: CAWSVQGGGETQYF; CDR3 DNA: TGTGCCTGGAGTGTACAAGGAGGGGGAGAGACCCAGTACTTC; D gene: NA; J gene: TRBJ2-5; clone size: NA; V gene: TRBV30
CDR3 protein: CASSRATMQNNEQFF; CDR3 DNA: TGTGCCAGCAGTCGGGCCACCATGCAGAACAATGAGCAGTTCTTC; D gene: NA; J gene: TRBJ2-1; clone size: few; V gene: TRBV2
CDR3 protein: CASSLFPGEETQYF; CDR3 DNA: TGCGCCAGCAGCTTGTTTCCGGGGGAAGAGACCCAGTACTTC; D gene: NA; J gene: TRBJ2-5; clone size: NA; V gene: TRBV5-1
CDR3 protein: CASLIDTQYF; CDR3 DNA: TGTGCCAGCCTGATCGATACGCAGTATTTT; D gene: NA; J gene: TRBJ2-3; clone size: once; V gene: TRBV2
CDR3 protein: CASSFSNTEAFF; CDR3 DNA: TGTGCCAGCAGCTTTTCGAACACTGAAGCTTTCTTT; D gene: NA; J gene: TRBJ1-1; clone size: few; V gene: TRBV11-3
CDR3 protein: CASSPTVTDTQYF; CDR3 DNA: TGCGCCAGCAGCCCGACGGTCACAGATACGCAGTATTTT; D gene: NA; J gene: TRBJ2-3; clone size: NA; V gene: TRBV4-1
CDR3 protein: CSVAQQGASGYTF; CDR3 DNA: TGCAGCGTTGCCCAACAGGGGGCTTCTGGCTACACCTTC; D gene: TRBD1; J gene: TRBJ1-2; clone size: NA; V gene: TRBV29-1
CDR3 protein: CASSEHQGARSQPQHF; CDR3 DNA: TGTGCCAGCAGTGAGCATCAGGGGGCGCGGAGTCAGCCCCAGCATTTT; D gene: TRBD1; J gene: TRBJ1-5; clone size: few; V gene: TRBV2
CDR3 protein: CASSQAGGGGTGELFF; CDR3 DNA: TGCGCCAGCAGCCAAGCGGGGGGCGGGGGCACCGGGGAGCTGTTTTTT; D gene: NA; J gene: TRBJ2-2; clone size: NA; V gene: TRBV4-1
CDR3 protein: CASSLDQDGYTF; CDR3 DNA: TGTGCCAGCAGCTTAGATCAGGATGGCTACACCTTC; D gene: NA; J gene: TRBJ1-2; clone size: few; V gene: TRBV11-2
CDR3 protein: CASSPEHPFGYTF; CDR3 DNA: TGTGCCAGCAGCCCTGAACATCCGTTTGGCTACACCTTC; D gene: NA; J gene: TRBJ1-2; clone size: NA; V gene: TRBV5-4
CDR3 protein: CASSSQGAETQYF; CDR3 DNA: TGCGCCAGCAGCTCACAGGGGGCGGAGACCCAGTACTTC; D gene: TRBD1; J gene: TRBJ2-5; clone size: NA; V gene: TRBV5-1
CDR3 protein: CASSSQTGFSGNTIYF; CDR3 DNA: TGTGCCAGCAGCTCTCAGACAGGCTTCTCTGGAAACACCATATATTTT; D gene: NA; J gene: TRBJ1-3; clone size: NA; V gene: TRBV9
CDR3 protein: CASSWRTGSSDTQYF; CDR3 DNA: TGTGCCAGCAGCTGGCGGACAGGGAGTTCAGATACGCAGTATTTT; D gene: TRBD1; J gene: TRBJ2-3; clone size: NA; V gene: TRBV5-6
CDR3 protein: CASSLGWAEGGYTF; CDR3 DNA: TGTGCCAGCAGCTTAGGGTGGGCAGAGGGTGGCTACACCTTC; D gene: NA; J gene: TRBJ1-2; clone size: few; V gene: TRBV7-9
CDR3 protein: CASTTGLISGNTIYF; CDR3 DNA: TGTGCCAGCACCACGGGTCTTATCTCTGGAAACACCATATATTTT; D gene: NA; J gene: TRBJ1-3; clone size: NA; V gene: TRBV6-6
CDR3 protein: CASSLVWQRYQETQYF; CDR3 DNA: TGTGCCAGCAGCTTAGTTTGGCAGCGATACCAAGAGACCCAGTACTTC; D gene: NA; J gene: TRBJ2-5; clone size: NA; V gene: TRBV11-3
CDR3 protein: CASSNGTEDEQYF; CDR3 DNA: TGTGCCAGCAGCAACGGGACAGAAGACGAGCAGTACTTC; D gene: TRBD1; J gene: TRBJ2-7; clone size: few; V gene: TRBV5-7